These 18 T cell receptor beta chains originate from one sample sequenced in a study of cytomegalovirus exposure and HLA in healthy donors. PCR employed 60 Vbeta and 13 Jbeta primers. Data came from immunoSEQ multiplex PCR; TCRdb stores just in-frame clones and leaves some out. The sample yields about 160,000 clones, roughly 80% seen once. Sequenced sample: PBMCs. The receptors were gathered from a female donor in good health and CMV-seronegative.

This clone has only one observation. CDR3: CASTLRTISGEQETQYF. CDR3 sequence (DNA): TGTGCCAGCACCTTACGAACCATCTCGGGGGAGCAAGAGACCCAGTACTTC. V and J are TRBV5-4 and TRBJ2-5, with D possibly matching TRBD2 (6 bases). V shed 6 bases and J shed 2 bases, with 23 bases lying between them. The length of the CDR3 is 17 residues. CDR1 is SGHNT, CDR2 YYREEE, per germline (reference sequence).

This chain connects TRBV7-8 to TRBJ2-2; TRBD2 agrees at 12 bases. J gave up 3 bases and V 0 bases, and 8 bases lay outside the gene matches. Germline V gene lookup returns CDR1 SGHVS and CDR2 FQNEAQ. The CDR3 is made up of 19 amino acids. The CDR3 nucleotides are TGTGCCAGCAGCTTAGCGAGGCTAGCGGGGGGGCCGGACACCGGGGAGCTGTTTTTT. It yields the protein CASSLARLAGGPDTGELFF. Full variable domain (missing parts from reference TRBV7-8 and TRBJ2-2): GAGVSQSPRYKVAKRGQDVALRCDPISGHVSLFWYQQALGQGPEFLTYFQNEAQLDKSGLPSDRFFAERPEGSVSTLKIQRTQQEDSAVYLCASSLARLAGGPDTGELFFGEGSRLTVL.

In its sample, this clone was seen a few times. The V gene is TRBV2, the J gene TRBJ2-5; D ambiguous. V was pared by 5 bases and J by 2 bases, with 3 bases between. This CDR3 comprises 11 residues. Germline assignment: CDR1 SNHLY and CDR2 FYNNEI. Written as DNA, the CDR3 is TGTGCCAGCAGTTATCAAGAGACCCAGTACTTC. It is translated as CASSYQETQYF. Looking up the rest from reference TRBV2 and TRBJ2-5 gives the full variable domain: EPEVTQTPSHQVTQMGQEVILRCVPISNHLYFYWYRQILGQKVEFLVSFYNNEISEKSEIFDDQFSVERPDGSNFTLKIRSTKLEDSAMYFCASSYQETQYFGPGTRLLVL.

V usage is TRBV27 and J usage is TRBJ1-1; 8 bases are a match to TRBD1. The germline gives CDR1 MNHEY, CDR2 SMNVEV (reference sequence). The ends lost 5 bases at V and 4 bases at J; junction bases unmatched: 6. The CDR3 covers 14 residues. The CDR3 is CASSTAGGRTEAFF. As DNA, the CDR3 is TGTGCCAGCAGTACCGCAGGGGGCCGCACTGAAGCTTTCTTT.

This sequence joins TRBV30 and TRBJ1-3; 11 bases agree with TRBD1. V shed 5 bases, J shed 5 bases, and the junction held 5 bases outside the gene matches. CDR1 and CDR2 (germline): GTSNPN, SVGIG (reference sequence). This CDR3 spans 14 amino acids. The CDR3 here is CAWDLDRGRNTIYF. The DNA for the CDR3 is TGTGCCTGGGACCTGGACAGGGGGCGAAACACCATATATTTT.

For this clone: Mismatch with germline at one junction end may stem from a read error. DNA for the CDR3: TGTGCCAGCAGTCCCCAGGGTCGGAGCCCACACGTCTTC. It encodes CASSPQGRSPHVF. V gene TRBV6-5 combines with J gene TRBJ1-2, with D tentatively TRBD1 (5 bases). Germline CDR1 and CDR2: MNHEY and SVGAGI. The CDR3 is made up of 13 amino acids.

V usage is TRBV9 and J usage is TRBJ1-3; 8 bases fit TRBD1. Trimming cost V 4 bases and J 2 bases; bases outside gene matches: 8. This CDR3 region has 16 residues. Germline V lookup: CDR1 SGDLS, CDR2 YYNGEE. The CDR3 is CASSPHRGNTGNTIYF. For the CDR3, the DNA is TGTGCCAGCAGCCCCCACAGGGGGAATACTGGAAACACCATATATTTT. The variable domain in full, with the rest retrieved from reference TRBV9 and TRBJ1-3, is DSGVTQTPKHLITATGQRVTLRCSPRSGDLSVYWYQQSLDQGLQFLIQYYNGEERAKGNILERFSAQQFPDLHSELNLSSLELGDSALYFCASSPHRGNTGNTIYFGEGSWLTVV.

The gene calls are TRBV19 and TRBJ1-1; 7 bases are a match to TRBD1. The CDR3 runs to 17 residues. Trimming at V came to 4 bases and at J to 0 bases, leaving 11 bases not matched to a gene. Germline CDR1 and CDR2: LNHDA and SQIVND (reference sequence). The CDR3 DNA reads TGTGCCAGTAGTACTAGACAGGGAGGTTCTCTGAACACTGAAGCTTTCTTT. Encoded protein: CASSTRQGGSLNTEAFF. Looking up the rest from reference TRBV19 and TRBJ1-1 gives the full variable domain: DGGITQSPKYLFRKEGQNVTLSCEQNLNHDAMYWYRQDPGQGLRLIYYSQIVNDFQKGDIAEGYSVSREKKESFPLTVTSAQKNPTAFYLCASSTRQGGSLNTEAFFGQGTRLTVV.

The CDR3 protein is CASSLSGTRAYIQYF. The CDR3 coding sequence is TGTGCCAGCAGCCTTTCCGGGACTAGAGCCTACATTCAGTACTTC. The chain combines TRBV13 with TRBJ2-4; 8 nucleotides align to TRBD2. The length of the CDR3 is 15 residues. Trimming took 5 bases from V and 8 from J; bases not matched to a gene: 11. The germline CDR1 and CDR2 sequences are PRHDT and FYEKMQ (reference sequence).

The chain uses TRBV7-3 and TRBJ1-1; 7 bases line up with TRBD1. This CDR3 is built from 13 residues. CDR1 SGHTA and CDR2 FQGTGA come from the germline V gene. With 2 bases clipped from V and 7 bases from J, the junction kept 4 bases outside the gene matches. The DNA for the CDR3 is TGTGCCAGCAGCTTAGAACGGGACAGTGAAGCTTTCTTT. Amino acid sequence: CASSLERDSEAFF.

The chain recombines TRBV5-4 with TRBJ1-1; 8 positions agree with TRBD1. With 3 bases clipped from V and 11 bases from J, the junction kept 9 bases outside the gene matches. The CDR3 is made up of 13 amino acids. Looked up from germline, CDR1 is SGHNT and CDR2 is YYREEE (reference sequence). The CDR3 DNA is TGTGCCAGCAGCTCCCTTGGTTGGACAGGGGCTTTCTTT. Protein: CASSSLGWTGAFF.

In its sample, this clone was seen a few times. The rearrangement joins TRBV7-2 to TRBJ2-5, with TRBD2 matching over 7 bases. V lost 5 bases and J lost 5; bases outside the gene matches: 11. CDR3 length: 15 amino acids. In germline, CDR1 is SGHTA, CDR2 FQGNSA. CDR3 bases: TGTGCCAGCAGCGGGGCGGCGGGAGTATTGGAGACCCAGTACTTC. Its translation: CASSGAAGVLETQYF.

The chain carries TRBV19 and TRBJ2-1; D is perhaps TRBD1 (5 bases). Trimming stripped 7 bases from V and 3 bases from J, with 10 bases between. The germline gives CDR1 LNHDA, CDR2 SQIVND (reference sequence). The CDR3 sequence is 13 residues long. CDR3 in amino acids: CASISQGYNEQFF. In DNA, the CDR3 is TGTGCCAGTATTTCGCAGGGCTACAATGAGCAGTTCTTC.

The chain links TRBV7-9 to TRBJ2-5; weak D call: TRBD1 (6 bases). The ends were cut back, 5 bases at V and 2 bases at J, with 12 bases in the middle. Germline CDR1 and CDR2: SEHNR and FQNEAQ (reference sequence). The CDR3 has 14 residues. CDR3 in DNA: TGTGCCAGCAGCCGTCGGACAGTTCAAGAGACCCAGTACTTC. This gives the protein CASSRRTVQETQYF.

This chain uses TRBV18 with TRBJ2-5, with D hard to call. CDR3 size: 12 residues. V lost 4 bases to trimming and J lost 1 base, with 4 bases between them. Germline V gene data show CDR1 as KGHSH and CDR2 as LQKENI. The CDR3 sequence: CASSQLQETQYF. Written as DNA, the CDR3 is TGTGCCAGCTCACAACTCCAAGAGACCCAGTACTTC.

CDR3 bases: TGCGCCAGCTATACCCCGGGAGAGGGACACAATGAGCAGTTCTTC. This translates into CASYTPGEGHNEQFF. The rearrangement links TRBV5-1 to TRBJ2-1, with a weak D call TRBD2 (6 bases). V was shortened by 7 bases and J by 5 bases, with 19 bases between the two germline ends. CDR1 and CDR2 (germline): SGHRS, YFSETQ. CDR3 length equals 15 residues.

V and J are TRBV7-3 and TRBJ1-2; TRBD1 might be the D (6 bases). The CDR3 is 13 residues long. Trimming left V 6 bases short and J 2 bases short, with 10 bases between. Germline-derived CDR1 and CDR2 are SGHTA and FQGTGA. As DNA, the CDR3 is TGTGCCAGCAGTTTGGGGGCCAACTATGGCTACACCTTC. Translation: CASSLGANYGYTF. The whole variable domain, filled in from reference TRBV7-3 and TRBJ1-2, reads GAGVSQTPSNKVTEKGKYVELRCDPISGHTALYWYRQSLGQGPEFLIYFQGTGAADDSGLPNDRFFAVRPEGSVSTLKIQRTERGDSAVYLCASSLGANYGYTFGSGTRLTVV.

This clone was recorded a few times. The chain uses TRBV4-2 and TRBJ2-3; a possible D gene is TRBD1 (5 bases). In germline, CDR1 is LGHNA, CDR2 YNFKEQ. CDR3 size: 15 residues. Trimming took off 0 bases at V and 3 bases at J, with 10 bases between the two ends. CDR3 in amino acids: CASSQDSRVTDTQYF. CDR3 coding DNA: TGTGCCAGCAGCCAAGATTCCAGGGTAACAGATACGCAGTATTTT.